The clone carrying this T cell receptor beta chain occurred many times. This CDR3 spans 12 amino acids. Between the trimmed V and J ends, which lost 7 bases and 5 bases, there was a span of 11 bases. Per the germline V gene, CDR1 is MDHEN and CDR2 is SYDVKM. The data were obtained in a study of T cell repertoires in cytomegalovirus infection. A single record per CDR3 protein comes from TCRdb applying MiXCR to the reads. The table records around 270,000 distinct CDR3 sequences, 8% to 9.5% of them present only once. This TCR was recovered from a human donor in good health (CMV status not recorded). Some clones in this sample may be carry-over from other donors' samples. V usage is TRBV28 and J usage is TRBJ2-5; D possibly uses TRBD1 or TRBD2 (5 bases each). The material sequenced was PBMCs. CDR3 loop: CASMRGRETQYF. The DNA of the CDR3 is TGTGCCAGCATGAGGGGTCGGGAGACCCAGTACTTC.